A selection of T cell receptor beta chains follows, all from one sample in a study of blood T cells in healthy people across ages. TCRdb re-called the 5' RACE reads with MiXCR, one entry per CDR3 protein. In the table there are more than 1.4 million distinct CDR3 sequences, about 40% of which are singletons. The specimen was blood. These receptors were obtained from a young woman in good health. The CDR3 runs from the conserved cysteine through the conserved F or W. Fields, in order: clone size, CDR3 length, D gene, V gene, J gene, CDR3 DNA, CDR3 protein. D genes are given only for firm matches. Some rows mark clone size as missing; the rest say once, few, many or name a class of expanded clone.

clone size: few; CDR3 length: 15; D gene: TRBD2; V gene: TRBV4-2; J gene: TRBJ2-7; CDR3 DNA: TGTGCCAGCAGCCTCCTAGCGGAGTCCTACAATGAGCAGTACTTC; CDR3 protein: CASSLLAESYNEQYF
clone size: .; CDR3 length: 16; D gene: TRBD2; V gene: TRBV6-5; J gene: TRBJ2-5; CDR3 DNA: TGTGCCAGCAGTTACCCAGCGGGAGGGCCGTTAGAGACCCAGTACTTC; CDR3 protein: CASSYPAGGPLETQYF
clone size: few; CDR3 length: 15; D gene: .; V gene: TRBV20-1; J gene: TRBJ1-2; CDR3 DNA: TGCAGTGCTAGAAGGCTGGGGGGGGTTGACTATGGCTACACCTTC; CDR3 protein: CSARRLGGVDYGYTF
clone size: .; CDR3 length: 17; D gene: .; V gene: TRBV5-1; J gene: TRBJ2-3; CDR3 DNA: TGCGCCAGCAGCTTGGGCTTGGGGGACTCGATCACAGATACGCAGTATTTT; CDR3 protein: CASSLGLGDSITDTQYF
clone size: .; CDR3 length: 15; D gene: .; V gene: TRBV18; J gene: TRBJ2-3; CDR3 DNA: TGTGCCAGCGGAGTGGGAGTTCTCTCCACAGATACGCAGTATTTT; CDR3 protein: CASGVGVLSTDTQYF
clone size: .; CDR3 length: 12; D gene: .; V gene: TRBV12-3/TRBV12-4; J gene: TRBJ2-7; CDR3 DNA: TGTGCCAGCAGTTCCACAGGGACCGAGCAGTACTTC; CDR3 protein: CASSSTGTEQYF
clone size: .; CDR3 length: 13; D gene: .; V gene: TRBV6-5; J gene: TRBJ1-1; CDR3 DNA: TGTGCCAGCGCCGCGGGGAATACAGGGTTGGCTTTCTTT; CDR3 protein: CASAAGNTGLAFF
clone size: .; CDR3 length: 16; D gene: .; V gene: TRBV20-1; J gene: TRBJ2-1; CDR3 DNA: TGCAGTGCTAGTACGCCCCCGGCGGGGTCCTACAATGAGCAGTTCTTC; CDR3 protein: CSASTPPAGSYNEQFF
clone size: few; CDR3 length: 14; D gene: .; V gene: TRBV24-1; J gene: TRBJ2-7; CDR3 DNA: TGTGCCACCAGTGATTCCGCCCGGAGCGCCGAGCAGTACTTC; CDR3 protein: CATSDSARSAEQYF
clone size: .; CDR3 length: 14; D gene: TRBD2; V gene: TRBV12-3/TRBV12-4; J gene: TRBJ2-1; CDR3 DNA: TGTGCCAGTAAACTAGCGGGAGGGGAGCATGAGCAGTTCTTC; CDR3 protein: CASKLAGGEHEQFF
clone size: .; CDR3 length: 15; D gene: .; V gene: TRBV5-6; J gene: TRBJ1-6; CDR3 DNA: TGTGCCAGCAGCCCGCGGCACACTTTTAATTCACCCCTCCACTTT; CDR3 protein: CASSPRHTFNSPLHF
clone size: .; CDR3 length: 13; D gene: .; V gene: TRBV20-1; J gene: TRBJ2-5; CDR3 DNA: TGCAAGATCGACAGCCGTTCGTACGAGACCCAGTACTTC; CDR3 protein: CKIDSRSYETQYF
clone size: .; CDR3 length: 14; D gene: .; V gene: TRBV11-2; J gene: TRBJ2-4; CDR3 DNA: TGTGCCAGCAGCTCCGACAGGACTCGAAACATTCAGTACTTC; CDR3 protein: CASSSDRTRNIQYF
clone size: .; CDR3 length: 11; D gene: .; V gene: TRBV10-3; J gene: TRBJ2-1; CDR3 DNA: TGTGCCATCAGTGAGCTCAATGAGCAGTTCTTC; CDR3 protein: CAISELNEQFF
clone size: .; CDR3 length: 16; D gene: .; V gene: TRBV6-5; J gene: TRBJ2-2; CDR3 DNA: TGTGCCAGCAGTTCCCCGACAGGACTGAACACCGGGGAGCTGTTTTTT; CDR3 protein: CASSSPTGLNTGELFF
clone size: .; CDR3 length: 14; D gene: .; V gene: TRBV7-2; J gene: TRBJ2-5; CDR3 DNA: TGTGCCAGCAGCGTGTGGGAGGGGGGAGAGACCCAGTACTTC; CDR3 protein: CASSVWEGGETQYF
clone size: .; CDR3 length: 13; D gene: .; V gene: TRBV6-2/TRBV6-3; J gene: TRBJ2-1; CDR3 DNA: TGTGCCAGCACTCCATCCCGGGGGAATGAGCAGTTCTTC; CDR3 protein: CASTPSRGNEQFF
clone size: few; CDR3 length: 17; D gene: TRBD2; V gene: TRBV20-1; J gene: TRBJ2-2; CDR3 DNA: TGCAGTGCTAGCGATAGCGGGGGGGCCAAGTACACCGGGGAGCTGTTTTTT; CDR3 protein: CSASDSGGAKYTGELFF
clone size: few; CDR3 length: 16; D gene: TRBD1; V gene: TRBV6-5; J gene: TRBJ2-7; CDR3 DNA: TGTGCCAGCAGTTACATCAGTGGGACAGGGGGTTCCGAGCAGTACTTC; CDR3 protein: CASSYISGTGGSEQYF
clone size: .; CDR3 length: 14; D gene: .; V gene: TRBV6-4; J gene: TRBJ1-1; CDR3 DNA: TGTGCCAGCCGGAACGGACAGACGAACACTGAAGCTTTCTTT; CDR3 protein: CASRNGQTNTEAFF
clone size: few; CDR3 length: 12; D gene: .; V gene: TRBV12-3/TRBV12-4; J gene: TRBJ1-1; CDR3 DNA: TGTGCCAGCATTAAGACGAACACTGAAGCTTTCTTT; CDR3 protein: CASIKTNTEAFF
clone size: .; CDR3 length: 16; D gene: TRBD1; V gene: TRBV28; J gene: TRBJ1-5; CDR3 DNA: TGTGCCAGCAGTCCAGCAGGACAGGGGGCTTCACAGCCCCAGCATTTT; CDR3 protein: CASSPAGQGASQPQHF
clone size: .; CDR3 length: 15; D gene: .; V gene: TRBV7-9; J gene: TRBJ2-5; CDR3 DNA: TGTGCCAGCAGCCTCCTTAGCGGAACGCAAGAGACCCAGTACTTC; CDR3 protein: CASSLLSGTQETQYF
clone size: few; CDR3 length: 15; D gene: .; V gene: TRBV6-5; J gene: TRBJ2-7; CDR3 DNA: TGTGCCAGCAGTTACTCGCAGGGGAGCCCCTACGAGCAGTACTTC; CDR3 protein: CASSYSQGSPYEQYF
clone size: .; CDR3 length: 13; D gene: .; V gene: TRBV6-5; J gene: TRBJ2-5; CDR3 DNA: TGTGCCAGCAGTGACTCGAACGAAGAGACCCAGTACTTC; CDR3 protein: CASSDSNEETQYF
clone size: once; CDR3 length: 12; D gene: TRBD1; V gene: TRBV4-2; J gene: TRBJ1-1; CDR3 DNA: TGTGCCAGCGGACAGGACGGGCTCGAAGCTTTCTTT; CDR3 protein: CASGQDGLEAFF
clone size: few; CDR3 length: 15; D gene: .; V gene: TRBV6-5; J gene: TRBJ2-2; CDR3 DNA: TGTGCCAGCGTCAGGGGGGCCACGGGGACCGGGGAGCTGTTTTTT; CDR3 protein: CASVRGATGTGELFF
clone size: .; CDR3 length: 16; D gene: .; V gene: TRBV4-2; J gene: TRBJ2-1; CDR3 DNA: TGTGCCAGCAGCGGGAGGGGGGGTCAATCCTACAATGAGCAGTTCTTC; CDR3 protein: CASSGRGGQSYNEQFF
clone size: .; CDR3 length: 16; D gene: TRBD2; V gene: TRBV6-1; J gene: TRBJ2-7; CDR3 DNA: TGTGCCAGCAGTGAATGGACTAGCGGAAAATCCTACGAGCAGTACTTC; CDR3 protein: CASSEWTSGKSYEQYF
clone size: .; CDR3 length: 15; D gene: .; V gene: TRBV18; J gene: TRBJ2-2; CDR3 DNA: TGTGCCAGCTCACCAACAGGCACGAACACCGGGGAGCTGTTTTTT; CDR3 protein: CASSPTGTNTGELFF
clone size: .; CDR3 length: 14; D gene: TRBD1; V gene: TRBV25-1; J gene: TRBJ1-1; CDR3 DNA: TGTGCCAGCAGTGAAGGGGACAGGGTCACTGAAGCTTTCTTT; CDR3 protein: CASSEGDRVTEAFF
clone size: few; CDR3 length: 15; D gene: TRBD1; V gene: TRBV27; J gene: TRBJ2-7; CDR3 DNA: TGTGCCAGCAGTTCCTTGGACAGGGGGTCCTACGAGCAGTACTTC; CDR3 protein: CASSSLDRGSYEQYF
clone size: many; CDR3 length: 15; D gene: TRBD2; V gene: TRBV10-3; J gene: TRBJ2-7; CDR3 DNA: TGTGCCATCAGTGATGTAGGAGCGGGAGGGCGCGAGCAGTACTTC; CDR3 protein: CAISDVGAGGREQYF
clone size: .; CDR3 length: 14; D gene: .; V gene: TRBV6-6; J gene: TRBJ2-5; CDR3 DNA: TGTGCCAGCAGTTACTCAGGGGACCAAGAGACCCAGTACTTC; CDR3 protein: CASSYSGDQETQYF
clone size: few; CDR3 length: 12; D gene: TRBD2; V gene: TRBV29-1; J gene: TRBJ2-7; CDR3 DNA: TGCAGCGTCCTAGCGGGGGGTTACGAGCAGTACTTC; CDR3 protein: CSVLAGGYEQYF
clone size: .; CDR3 length: 13; D gene: TRBD1; V gene: TRBV5-1; J gene: TRBJ1-2; CDR3 DNA: TGCGCCAGCAGCCCGCTTGGACAGGCCGGCTACACCTTC; CDR3 protein: CASSPLGQAGYTF
clone size: .; CDR3 length: 12; D gene: .; V gene: TRBV5-6; J gene: TRBJ2-7; CDR3 DNA: TGTGCCAGCGGGACTGGGGAATACGAGCAGTACTTC; CDR3 protein: CASGTGEYEQYF
clone size: .; CDR3 length: 13; D gene: .; V gene: TRBV7-7; J gene: TRBJ1-1; CDR3 DNA: TGTGCCAGCAGCTCGGCGTTAGGCACTGAAGCTTTCTTT; CDR3 protein: CASSSALGTEAFF
clone size: few; CDR3 length: 18; D gene: TRBD2; V gene: TRBV11-1; J gene: TRBJ2-6; CDR3 DNA: TGTGCCAGCAGCTCATTAGCGGGGGTGACCTCTGGGGCCAACGTCCTGACTTTC; CDR3 protein: CASSSLAGVTSGANVLTF
clone size: once; CDR3 length: 15; D gene: TRBD1; V gene: TRBV7-9; J gene: TRBJ1-1; CDR3 DNA: TGTGCCAGCAGCATACAGGGACAGAGTAACACTGAAGCTTTCTTT; CDR3 protein: CASSIQGQSNTEAFF
clone size: .; CDR3 length: 15; D gene: TRBD1; V gene: TRBV7-8; J gene: TRBJ1-1; CDR3 DNA: TGTGCCAGCAGCGGGGCGACAGGGGGTTACACTGAAGCTTTCTTT; CDR3 protein: CASSGATGGYTEAFF
clone size: .; CDR3 length: 16; D gene: .; V gene: TRBV27; J gene: TRBJ1-4; CDR3 DNA: TGTGCCAGCAGTTTCCGGGGAACAGCAACTAATGAAAAACTGTTTTTT; CDR3 protein: CASSFRGTATNEKLFF
clone size: .; CDR3 length: 16; D gene: TRBD1; V gene: TRBV11-1; J gene: TRBJ1-1; CDR3 DNA: TGTGCCAGCAGCTTAGTAGGACAGGGACTGAACACTGAAGCTTTCTTT; CDR3 protein: CASSLVGQGLNTEAFF
clone size: .; CDR3 length: 14; D gene: TRBD2; V gene: TRBV29-1; J gene: TRBJ2-1; CDR3 DNA: TGCAGCGTTGTTTTTAGCGGGGCCCGGAATGAGCAGTTCTTC; CDR3 protein: CSVVFSGARNEQFF
clone size: many; CDR3 length: 15; D gene: TRBD1; V gene: TRBV15; J gene: TRBJ2-3; CDR3 DNA: TGTGCCACCAGCAGACTACAGGGGTCCACAGATACGCAGTATTTT; CDR3 protein: CATSRLQGSTDTQYF
clone size: .; CDR3 length: 14; D gene: TRBD1; V gene: TRBV27; J gene: TRBJ2-7; CDR3 DNA: TGTGCCAGCGGGATCGGGACAGGGTCCTACGAGCAGTACTTC; CDR3 protein: CASGIGTGSYEQYF
clone size: .; CDR3 length: 15; D gene: .; V gene: TRBV7-2; J gene: TRBJ2-3; CDR3 DNA: TGCGCCAGCAGCCTCGAAGGACTCCGCACAGATACGCAGTATTTT; CDR3 protein: CASSLEGLRTDTQYF
clone size: few; CDR3 length: 15; D gene: .; V gene: TRBV9; J gene: TRBJ1-2; CDR3 DNA: TGTGCCAGCAGCCCCGAAGGGATAACTAACTATGGCTACACCTTC; CDR3 protein: CASSPEGITNYGYTF